This T cell receptor beta chain derives from a study of blood T cell repertoires in COVID-19. Clones were sequenced by immunoSEQ multiplex PCR, and TCRdb holds only the in-frame ones, with some missing. The sample gives fewer than 200,000 clones, around 74% of which show up once; around 3% is in the top ten. Sequencing was performed on peripheral blood. This TCR derives from a woman of 80 years or more with acute or convalescent COVID-19.

The CDR3 region is CAIRGQDTDTQYF. Here the CDR3 DNA reads TGTGCCATCAGGGGACAGGACACAGATACGCAGTATTTT. This chain links TRBV10-3 with TRBJ2-3; 8 bases fit TRBD1. The V gene end was trimmed by 6 bases and the J gene end by 2 bases; junction bases not matched to a gene: 1. This CDR3 contains 13 residues. The germline CDR1 and CDR2 sequences are ENHRY and SYGVKD.